These T cell receptor beta chains were read from a single sample in a study of spatial heterogeneity in lung cancer. Each CDR3 protein is one row after TCRdb ran MiXCR on the 5' RACE reads. This sample yields more than 6,000 distinct CDR3 sequences, of which about 8.8% are seen a single time; about 23% belongs to the top ten. This specimen consisted of normal lung tissue next to the tumor, obtained at surgery. The receptors come from a male donor with early-stage non-small cell lung cancer. Each CDR3 is given with its conserved first and last residue. Each record gives: J gene, clone size, V gene, D gene, CDR3 DNA, CDR3 protein. A D gene is named only where the DNA matches it firmly. A row's size may be missing; if present it is once, few, many or a size class.

J gene: TRBJ2-1; clone size: many; V gene: TRBV7-9; D gene: .; CDR3 DNA: TGTGCCAGCAGCCCCGAACGTGGAGCTCAAGCGCGAGGGTTTGAGCAGTTCTTC; CDR3 protein: CASSPERGAQARGFEQFF
J gene: TRBJ1-6; clone size: many; V gene: TRBV9; D gene: .; CDR3 DNA: TGTGCCAGCAGCTCCGAGGGTAGGAATTCACCCCTCCACTTT; CDR3 protein: CASSSEGRNSPLHF
J gene: TRBJ1-1; clone size: few; V gene: TRBV9; D gene: TRBD1; CDR3 DNA: TGTGCCAGCAGCCCAGGGGACAGCCGGAACACTGAAGCTTTCTTT; CDR3 protein: CASSPGDSRNTEAFF
J gene: TRBJ2-6; clone size: many; V gene: TRBV10-3; D gene: .; CDR3 DNA: TGTGCCATCAGGGGGTCTGGGACTTCTGATACTGGGGCCAACGTCCTGACTTTC; CDR3 protein: CAIRGSGTSDTGANVLTF
J gene: TRBJ2-3; clone size: .; V gene: TRBV5-1; D gene: TRBD2; CDR3 DNA: TGCGCCAGCAGCCCCGGACTAGCAACAGATACGCAGTATTTT; CDR3 protein: CASSPGLATDTQYF
J gene: TRBJ2-1; clone size: many; V gene: TRBV2; D gene: TRBD1; CDR3 DNA: TGTGCCAGCAGTGCTCCGATCGGGACAGGGGGCAATGAGCAGTTCTTC; CDR3 protein: CASSAPIGTGGNEQFF
J gene: TRBJ2-7; clone size: many; V gene: TRBV5-1; D gene: TRBD1; CDR3 DNA: TGCGCCAGCAGCGGAGGACAGGTCGGATCCTACGAGCAGTACTTC; CDR3 protein: CASSGGQVGSYEQYF
J gene: TRBJ2-3; clone size: many; V gene: TRBV28; D gene: .; CDR3 DNA: TGTGCCAGCAGTTCCGGGACCCCAATAGGTACGCAGTATTTT; CDR3 protein: CASSSGTPIGTQYF
J gene: TRBJ2-2; clone size: many; V gene: TRBV9; D gene: TRBD1; CDR3 DNA: TGTGCCAGCAGCGCGGGACAGGTTGACACCGGGGAGCTGTTTTTT; CDR3 protein: CASSAGQVDTGELFF
J gene: TRBJ2-7; clone size: medium-sized; V gene: TRBV29-1; D gene: .; CDR3 DNA: TGCAGCGTTGAAGAAACGGAAACCTACGAGCAGTACTTC; CDR3 protein: CSVEETETYEQYF
J gene: TRBJ2-2; clone size: many; V gene: TRBV7-9; D gene: TRBD1; CDR3 DNA: TGTGCCAGCAGGCATCGACAGGGGGCTGAGGAGCTGTTTTTT; CDR3 protein: CASRHRQGAEELFF
J gene: TRBJ2-1; clone size: many; V gene: TRBV5-5; D gene: .; CDR3 DNA: TGTGCCAGCAGCTATCGGCTTAACATAGCGGTAGGTGAGCAGTTCTTC; CDR3 protein: CASSYRLNIAVGEQFF
J gene: TRBJ2-7; clone size: many; V gene: TRBV6-5; D gene: TRBD1; CDR3 DNA: TGTGCCAGCAGTTACAACAGGGGGCCTGGGTACGAGCAGTACTTC; CDR3 protein: CASSYNRGPGYEQYF
J gene: TRBJ2-3; clone size: .; V gene: TRBV7-2; D gene: .; CDR3 DNA: TGTGCCAGCAGAGTAGAGGGGGAGTCAGATACGCAGTATTTT; CDR3 protein: CASRVEGESDTQYF
J gene: TRBJ2-2; clone size: many; V gene: TRBV4-3; D gene: .; CDR3 DNA: TGCGCCAGCAGCCAAGCGGGGTTAACCGGGGAGCTGTTTTTT; CDR3 protein: CASSQAGLTGELFF
J gene: TRBJ2-3; clone size: medium-sized; V gene: TRBV7-2; D gene: .; CDR3 DNA: TGTGCCAGCAGCTTAACCGCCTTGGCAGATACGCAGTATTTT; CDR3 protein: CASSLTALADTQYF
J gene: TRBJ1-5; clone size: many; V gene: TRBV27; D gene: TRBD1; CDR3 DNA: TGTGCCAGCAGCCGGGCAGGGACAGCCCTGGGCAATCAGCCCCAGCATTTT; CDR3 protein: CASSRAGTALGNQPQHF
J gene: TRBJ2-1; clone size: many; V gene: TRBV2; D gene: TRBD2; CDR3 DNA: TGTGCCAGCAGTGAGGAAGCGGGGGGGCCTCATGAGCAGTTCTTC; CDR3 protein: CASSEEAGGPHEQFF
J gene: TRBJ1-4; clone size: many; V gene: TRBV12-3/TRBV12-4; D gene: .; CDR3 DNA: TGTGCCAGCAGGAGAGGGGGTGCTAATGAAAAACTGTTTTTT; CDR3 protein: CASRRGGANEKLFF
J gene: TRBJ2-4; clone size: .; V gene: TRBV27; D gene: TRBD1; CDR3 DNA: TGTGCCAGCAAGAGCGACAGGGGGATAGCCAAAAACATTCAGTACTTC; CDR3 protein: CASKSDRGIAKNIQYF
J gene: TRBJ1-2; clone size: many; V gene: TRBV7-9; D gene: .; CDR3 DNA: TGTGCCAGCAGCGTGGGACTCCCCCAAAGCGGCTACACCTTC; CDR3 protein: CASSVGLPQSGYTF
J gene: TRBJ2-1; clone size: many; V gene: TRBV11-2; D gene: .; CDR3 DNA: TGTGCCAGCAGCTTAGACGGCTTGGTCTATGAGCAGTTCTTC; CDR3 protein: CASSLDGLVYEQFF
J gene: TRBJ1-2; clone size: many; V gene: TRBV30; D gene: .; CDR3 DNA: TGTGCCTGGACGGGTCAGACCGGGATCGATGGCTACACCTTC; CDR3 protein: CAWTGQTGIDGYTF
J gene: TRBJ2-5; clone size: many; V gene: TRBV6-6; D gene: TRBD2; CDR3 DNA: TGTGCCAGCAGTTTTACGGGCGGGGGGGATAAAGAGACCCAGTACTTC; CDR3 protein: CASSFTGGGDKETQYF
J gene: TRBJ2-1; clone size: many; V gene: TRBV18; D gene: TRBD2; CDR3 DNA: TGTGCCAGCTCACCACCAGCGGGGGGCGGTTACAATGAGCAGTTCTTC; CDR3 protein: CASSPPAGGGYNEQFF
J gene: TRBJ2-4; clone size: .; V gene: TRBV5-8; D gene: TRBD1; CDR3 DNA: TGTGCCAGCAGCTCTGGACAGGGGGAGAACATTCAGTACTTC; CDR3 protein: CASSSGQGENIQYF
J gene: TRBJ2-3; clone size: .; V gene: TRBV29-1; D gene: TRBD1; CDR3 DNA: TGCAGCGTCGGGACAGACCCCACAGATACGCAGTATTTT; CDR3 protein: CSVGTDPTDTQYF
J gene: TRBJ2-7; clone size: medium-sized; V gene: TRBV28; D gene: TRBD2; CDR3 DNA: TGTGCCAGCAGTTCTCGGACTAGCGGGATTGGGGAGCAGTACTTC; CDR3 protein: CASSSRTSGIGEQYF
J gene: TRBJ2-2; clone size: .; V gene: TRBV19; D gene: .; CDR3 DNA: TGTGCCAGTAGTATGGGCGGGGGCCTCACCGGGGAGCTGTTTTTT; CDR3 protein: CASSMGGGLTGELFF
J gene: TRBJ2-5; clone size: many; V gene: TRBV14; D gene: .; CDR3 DNA: TGTGCCAGCAGCCAAGGAGGGGGCCAAGAGACCCAGTACTTC; CDR3 protein: CASSQGGGQETQYF
J gene: TRBJ2-3; clone size: many; V gene: TRBV5-4; D gene: TRBD2; CDR3 DNA: TGTGCCAGCAGCCCGACCGGGACTAGTGTCACAGATACGCAGTATTTT; CDR3 protein: CASSPTGTSVTDTQYF
J gene: TRBJ1-2; clone size: many; V gene: TRBV10-3; D gene: TRBD1; CDR3 DNA: TGTGCCATCAGTGAGTCGACAGGGGGCCATGGCTACACCTTC; CDR3 protein: CAISESTGGHGYTF
J gene: TRBJ2-5; clone size: many; V gene: TRBV19; D gene: .; CDR3 DNA: TGTGCCAGTACCCCAGACCCGGGAGAGACCCAGTACTTC; CDR3 protein: CASTPDPGETQYF
J gene: TRBJ1-5; clone size: medium-sized; V gene: TRBV2; D gene: .; CDR3 DNA: TGTGCCAGCGTCGACGTTAGCAATCAGCCCCAGCATTTT; CDR3 protein: CASVDVSNQPQHF
J gene: TRBJ2-2; clone size: few; V gene: TRBV7-9; D gene: TRBD2; CDR3 DNA: TGTGCCAGCAGCTTCGTGTACCGAGCGGGACTGGATAAGGTGAACACCGGGGAGCTGTTTTTT; CDR3 protein: CASSFVYRAGLDKVNTGELFF
J gene: TRBJ2-7; clone size: many; V gene: TRBV20-1; D gene: TRBD2; CDR3 DNA: TGCAGTGCTAGAGATTTCGGAGAACTAGCGGGAGAGGGCGAGCAGTACTTC; CDR3 protein: CSARDFGELAGEGEQYF
J gene: TRBJ2-2; clone size: many; V gene: TRBV7-3; D gene: .; CDR3 DNA: TGTGCCAGCAGCTTAAGAATGGGAGACACCGGGGAGCTGTTTTTT; CDR3 protein: CASSLRMGDTGELFF
J gene: TRBJ2-3; clone size: many; V gene: TRBV7-9; D gene: .; CDR3 DNA: TGTGCCAGCAGCTTATCCCCCCCTCGCCTGGATACGCAGTATTTT; CDR3 protein: CASSLSPPRLDTQYF
J gene: TRBJ2-2; clone size: many; V gene: TRBV25-1; D gene: .; CDR3 DNA: TGTGCCAGCACCCGGACAGAGAACACCGGGGAGCTGTTTTTT; CDR3 protein: CASTRTENTGELFF
J gene: TRBJ1-1; clone size: .; V gene: TRBV27; D gene: .; CDR3 DNA: TGTGCCAGCAGCGGCCTTGACAGGGAAGCTTTCTTT; CDR3 protein: CASSGLDREAFF
J gene: TRBJ2-1; clone size: many; V gene: TRBV7-2; D gene: TRBD2; CDR3 DNA: TGTGCCAGCAGCCAATATCAAGGAGCGGGAACCCACAATGAGCAGTTCTTC; CDR3 protein: CASSQYQGAGTHNEQFF
J gene: TRBJ2-5; clone size: many; V gene: TRBV2; D gene: TRBD2; CDR3 DNA: TGTGCCAGCAGTAGTCCTAGCGGACCTCAAGAGACCCAGTACTTC; CDR3 protein: CASSSPSGPQETQYF
J gene: TRBJ1-2; clone size: few; V gene: TRBV24-1; D gene: TRBD1; CDR3 DNA: TGTGCCACGTCACAGGGGGCGCGGTATGGCTACACCTTC; CDR3 protein: CATSQGARYGYTF
J gene: TRBJ2-5; clone size: many; V gene: TRBV28; D gene: TRBD1; CDR3 DNA: TGTGCCAGCAGGTCGGGACAGATGTTGGAGACCCAGTACTTC; CDR3 protein: CASRSGQMLETQYF
J gene: TRBJ2-1; clone size: many; V gene: TRBV29-1; D gene: .; CDR3 DNA: TGCAGCGTTGTGAGGGGGGCTAGCGACTACAATGAGCAGTTCTTC; CDR3 protein: CSVVRGASDYNEQFF
J gene: TRBJ2-5; clone size: many; V gene: TRBV5-1; D gene: TRBD2; CDR3 DNA: TGCGCCAGCAGCATCGGGACTAGGGAAGAGACCCAGTACTTC; CDR3 protein: CASSIGTREETQYF